The 27 T cell receptor beta chains reported below all come from one sample, sequenced in a study of tumour-infiltrating T cells in Burkitt lymphoma. The method was immunoSEQ multiplex PCR; TCRdb's version includes in-frame clones alone and lacks a portion of them. The table records 3,500 or so clones, 10% to 15% of them present only once. The sample comprised tumor tissue. All receptors derive from a human donor with Burkitt lymphoma.

The chain links TRBV11-2 to TRBJ2-3; 7 positions agree with TRBD1. V shed 5 bases, J shed 4 bases, and the junction held 3 bases outside the gene matches. CDR1 is SGHAT and CDR2 is FQNNGV in the germline V gene. This CDR3 has 13 residues. The CDR3 protein is CASSTGTADTQYF. In DNA form, the CDR3 reads TGTGCCAGCAGCACCGGGACAGCAGATACGCAGTATTTT.

This clone showed up just a few times. V gene TRBV6-1 combines with J gene TRBJ1-1; D is uncertain. Deletions cut 4 bases from V and 0 bases from J, with 6 bases between. This CDR3 is 13 amino acids long. Germline CDR1 reads MNHNS; CDR2 reads SASEGT. The CDR3 sequence is CASSATVNTEAFF. CDR3 DNA sequence: TGTGCCAGCAGTGCCACGGTGAACACTGAAGCTTTCTTT.

The V call is TRBV6-5, the J call TRBJ1-5; no definite D call. Germline assignment: CDR1 MNHEY and CDR2 SVGAGI. This CDR3 comprises 16 residues. V gave up 0 bases and J gave up 1 base, with 10 bases separating them. The CDR3 region has the DNA TGTGCCAGCAGTTACTCGGCCGCGGCCAGCAATCAGCCCCAGCATTTT. Protein: CASSYSAAASNQPQHF.

J is TRBJ2-5 and V is TRBV9; the match to TRBD2 covers 9 bases. The CDR3 covers 14 residues. Looked up from germline, CDR1 is SGDLS and CDR2 is YYNGEE. V trimming: 4 bases; J trimming: 2 bases; junction bases outside the gene matches: 3. For the CDR3, the DNA is TGTGCCAGCAGCCCTAGCGGGGAACAAGAGACCCAGTACTTC. Its translation: CASSPSGEQETQYF.

The chain combines TRBV12-5 with TRBJ2-5, with unresolved D. This CDR3 spans 11 amino acids. The germline CDR1 and CDR2 sequences are LGHNT and FRNRAP. V was trimmed by 7 bases and J by 5 bases, leaving 8 bases between them. The CDR3 here is CASALRETQYF. Here the CDR3 DNA reads TGTGCTAGTGCGCTACGGGAGACCCAGTACTTC.

The chain joins TRBV4-3 to TRBJ1-1, with a possible D match to TRBD1 (5 bases). The CDR3 is 14 amino acids. Trimming removed 4 bases from V and 0 bases from J, with 9 bases in between. CDR1 is LGHNA and CDR2 is YSLEER in the germline V gene. The CDR3 bases are TGCGCCAGCAGCCCGCCAGGGATGAACACTGAAGCTTTCTTT. This codes for CASSPPGMNTEAFF.

The DNA for the CDR3 is TGCGCCAGCAGCTTGGGAGGACTAGCGGGGATGAGAGAGACCCAGTACTTC. Residues: CASSLGGLAGMRETQYF. The chain joins TRBV5-1 to TRBJ2-5, with TRBD2 matching over 12 bases. Looked up from germline, CDR1 is SGHRS and CDR2 is YFSETQ. The CDR3 runs 17 residues. V trimming: 0 bases; J trimming: 4 bases; junction bases outside the gene matches: 7.

This clone was recorded a few times. The V gene is TRBV5-1, the J gene TRBJ2-5; D possibly corresponds to TRBD2 (6 bases). The germline V and J ends were trimmed by 2 bases and 2 bases, with 10 bases remaining between them. The CDR3 runs to 14 residues. The germline V gene encodes CDR1 SGHRS and CDR2 YFSETQ. Here the CDR3 DNA reads TGCGCCAGCAGCTTTGGGGACTCTCAAGAGACCCAGTACTTC. This sequence encodes CASSFGDSQETQYF. Full variable domain (rest looked up from reference TRBV5-1 and TRBJ2-5): KAGVTQTPRYLIKTRGQQVTLSCSPISGHRSVSWYQQTPGQGLQFLFEYFSETQRNKGNFPGRFSGRQFSNSRSEMNVSTLELGDSALYLCASSFGDSQETQYFGPGTRLLVL.

The chain couples TRBV18 to TRBJ1-1, with 12 bases lining up with TRBD1. CDR3 size: 18 residues. V shed 4 bases and J 4 bases; nucleotides not matched to a gene: 13. Per the germline V gene, CDR1 is KGHSH and CDR2 is LQKENI. The CDR3 region has the DNA TGTGCCAGCTCACTCGAATATTGGGGACAGGGGGCTGTCACTGAAGCTTTCTTT. It yields the protein CASSLEYWGQGAVTEAFF.

The chain recombines TRBV7-2 with TRBJ2-2; TRBD1 matches at 7 bases. In germline, CDR1 is SGHTA, CDR2 FQGNSA. CDR3 length equals 16 residues. The V and J ends lost 6 bases and 3 bases, in that order; junction bases with no gene match: 10. CDR3 residues: CASRHRTGVHTGELFF. In DNA form, the CDR3 reads TGTGCCAGCAGACATCGGACAGGAGTCCACACCGGGGAGCTGTTTTTT.

This clone was seen a handful of times. This chain links TRBV7-2 with TRBJ2-7; 9 positions agree with TRBD1. V lost 4 bases, J lost 2 bases, and 6 bases stayed unmatched. CDR1 SGHTA and CDR2 FQGNSA come from the germline V gene. The CDR3 sequence is 15 residues long. The DNA for the CDR3 is TGTGCCAGCAGCTCTCCAGACAGGGGGACCTACGAGCAGTACTTC. Residues: CASSSPDRGTYEQYF.

The V and J genes are TRBV20-1 and TRBJ1-1, with D possibly matching TRBD1 (5 bases). The germline gives CDR1 DFQATT, CDR2 SNEGSKA (reference sequence). Deletions cut 1 base from V and 5 bases from J, with 5 bases between. The CDR3 runs 11 residues. CDR3 coding DNA: TGCAGTGCTAGAGGGGGGACTGAAGCTTTCTTT. Protein sequence: CSARGGTEAFF.

This clone was counted between two and nine times. The V call is TRBV5-5, the J call TRBJ1-1, with D unclear. V dropped 2 bases and J dropped 0 bases, with 5 bases sitting between them. Germline V gene data show CDR1 as SGHKS and CDR2 as YYEKEE (reference sequence). CDR3 length equals 13 residues. The CDR3 spells CASSFFVNTEAFF. CDR3 coding DNA: TGTGCCAGCAGCTTCTTCGTGAACACTGAAGCTTTCTTT. Full variable domain (outside the CDR3, taken from reference TRBV5-5 and TRBJ1-1): DAGVTQSPTHLIKTRGQQVTLRCSPISGHKSVSWYQQVLGQGPQFIFQYYEKEERGRGNFPDRFSARQFPNYSSELNVNALLLGDSALYLCASSFFVNTEAFFGQGTRLTVV.

As to this clone: Germline is not matched at one junction end, which may reflect a read error. The V gene is TRBV7-7, the J gene TRBJ2-2; D perhaps matches TRBD1 (6 bases). This CDR3 is 15 amino acids long. CDR1 SSHAT and CDR2 FNYEAQ come from the germline V gene (reference sequence). This CDR3 is CASSPTGTNTGELFF. The CDR3 nucleotides are TGTGCTAGCAGCCCAACAGGGACGAACACCGGGGAGCTGTTTTTT. The whole variable domain, remainder taken from reference TRBV7-7 and TRBJ2-2, is GAGVSQSPRYKVTKRGQDVTLRCDPISSHATLYWYQQALGQGPEFLTYFNYEAQPDKSGLPSDRFSAERPEGSISTLTIQRTEQRDSAMYRCASSPTGTNTGELFFGEGSRLTVL.

There are a few counts of this clone. J is TRBJ1-4 and V is TRBV7-2; TRBD1 matches at 7 bases. Germline assignment: CDR1 SGHTA and CDR2 FQGNSA. The CDR3 extends over 15 amino acids. J was trimmed by 8 bases and V by 5 bases; bases with no gene match: 11. The chain's CDR3 is CASSAQGEGYEKLFF. Written as DNA, the CDR3 is TGTGCCAGCAGCGCCCAGGGGGAAGGATACGAAAAACTGTTTTTT. Variable domain in full (rest from reference TRBV7-2 and TRBJ1-4): GAGVSQSPSNKVTEKGKDVELRCDPISGHTALYWYRQSLGQGLEFLIYFQGNSAPDKSGLPSDRFSAERTGGSVSTLTIQRTQQEDSAVYLCASSAQGEGYEKLFFGSGTQLSVL.

The chain has TRBV9 and TRBJ2-1; weak D call: TRBD1 (6 bases). Trimming left V 2 bases short and J 10 bases short, with 16 bases between. The CDR3 spans 14 residues. The germline V gene has CDR1 SGDLS and CDR2 YYNGEE. The CDR3 sequence is CASSVEGRGREQFF. The CDR3 DNA sequence: TGTGCCAGCAGCGTCGAGGGCAGGGGAAGGGAGCAGTTCTTC.

V is TRBV5-1 and J is TRBJ2-7, with 7 nucleotides matching TRBD2. The J segment lost 0 bases and the V segment lost 2 bases, leaving 2 bases of the junction unmatched. Germline assignment: CDR1 SGHRS and CDR2 YFSETQ. The CDR3 is made up of 14 amino acids. The CDR3 DNA reads TGCGCCAGCAGCTTTAGCGGGTCCTCCTACGAGCAGTACTTC. This gives the protein CASSFSGSSYEQYF.

The chain joins TRBV4-3 to TRBJ1-2, with D maybe TRBD1 (6 bases). Germline V gene lookup returns CDR1 LGHNA and CDR2 YSLEER. V lost 0 bases to trimming and J lost 6 bases, with 11 bases between them. The CDR3 length is 14 residues. The CDR3 nucleotides are TGCGCCAGCAGCCAAGACTCGGACAGCCATGGCTACACCTTC. It yields the protein CASSQDSDSHGYTF.

Turning to this clone: Distinct nucleotide sequences in the sample also encode this CDR3. This chain uses TRBV5-4 with TRBJ2-2; D tentatively reads TRBD1 or TRBD2 (5 bases each). The germline CDR1 and CDR2 sequences are SGHNT and YYREEE (reference sequence). Trimming took off 8 bases at V and 4 bases at J, with 18 bases between the two ends. The CDR3 has 15 amino acids. The CDR3 bases are TGTGCCAGTAGCCCTGGGGGAAGTTTCACCGGGGAGCTGTTTTTT. This encodes CASSPGGSFTGELFF.

The chain is built from TRBV13 and TRBJ1-1, with unresolved D. Germline V gene lookup returns CDR1 PRHDT and CDR2 FYEKMQ (reference sequence). The CDR3 covers 15 residues. Trimming stripped 1 base from V and 0 bases from J, with 9 bases between. This CDR3 is CASSLAPTMNTEAFF. CDR3 coding DNA: TGTGCCAGCAGCTTAGCCCCGACAATGAACACTGAAGCTTTCTTT.

This clone is large. The rearrangement uses TRBV4-3 and TRBJ1-1; TRBD1 might be the D (6 bases). V lost 1 base to trimming and J lost 0 bases, with 9 bases between them. Germline V CDR1 and CDR2: LGHNA, YSLEER. The CDR3 has 15 residues. The CDR3 sequence is CASSQVQGMNTEAFF. In DNA, the CDR3 is TGCGCCAGCAGCCAAGTCCAGGGGATGAACACTGAAGCTTTCTTT.

V and J are TRBV11-3 and TRBJ2-1; 8 bases align to TRBD2. The CDR3 covers 16 residues. Unmatched junction bases numbered 9, after V lost 4 bases and J lost 4 bases. The germline V gene encodes CDR1 SGHNT and CDR2 YENEEA. The CDR3 region has the DNA TGTGCCAGCAGCTCCAGGGCGGGGGGCTCGTACAATGAGCAGTTCTTC. It encodes CASSSRAGGSYNEQFF.

This clone was seen more than once but under ten times. The chain links TRBV1 to TRBJ2-1; TRBD2, the table's D call, was not compared with the DNA. TRBV1 is tagged as a pseudogene. The length of the CDR3 is 15 residues. The CDR3 region has the DNA TGCACCAGCAGCCAAGCTGAGGCGTTTAGGAATGAGCAGTTCTTC. It codes for CTSSQAEAFRNEQFF.

The chain combines TRBV7-2 with TRBJ2-2; D gene ambiguous. Trimming stripped 1 base from V and 2 bases from J, with 8 bases between. Germline CDR1 and CDR2: SGHTA and FQGNSA. CDR3 length: 15 residues. The chain's CDR3 is CASSLGVVNTGELFF. The CDR3, as DNA: TGTGCCAGCAGCTTAGGTGTAGTTAACACCGGGGAGCTGTTTTTT.

The chain recombines TRBV15 with TRBJ1-2; D might be TRBD1 (6 bases). Germline V CDR1 and CDR2: LNHNV, YYDKDF (reference sequence). Trimming stripped 0 bases from V and 4 bases from J, with 9 bases between. The CDR3 contains 14 residues. CDR3: CATSREQGGYGYTF. CDR3 DNA sequence: TGTGCCACCAGCAGAGAACAGGGCGGCTATGGCTACACCTTC.

The chain carries TRBV5-4 and TRBJ1-2, with D unresolved. The CDR3 spans 13 residues. Looked up from germline, CDR1 is SGHNT and CDR2 is YYREEE (reference sequence). The V and J ends lost 10 bases and 5 bases respectively, with 18 bases between them. The CDR3 coding sequence is TGTGCCGTACGCTGGGGAGGTGGGTATGGCTACACCTTC. It codes for CAVRWGGGYGYTF.

Only a few counts were recorded for this clone. This chain connects TRBV5-1 to TRBJ1-1; maybe TRBD1 (5 bases). Trimming took off 4 bases at V and 3 bases at J, with 10 bases between the two ends. In germline, CDR1 is SGHRS, CDR2 YFSETQ. The CDR3 runs 13 residues. This chain's CDR3 is CASSLQGDTEAFF. The CDR3 nucleotides are TGCGCCAGCAGCCTCCAGGGTGACACTGAAGCTTTCTTT.